The 30 T cell receptor beta chains given below trace back to one sample, sequenced in a study of Ad26.COV2.S vaccination and SARS-CoV-2 variants. Only in-frame clones appear in the TCRdb table, and some are missing; sequencing was by immunoSEQ multiplex PCR. The sample holds over 400,000 clones, over 80% seen once. The treatment is: over 15 received Ad26.COV2.S at low or high dose, single or two shots; roughly 5 received placebo; per-sample allocation not given. Sampling occurred on day 63 after the first vaccine or placebo injection. The sequenced sample was peripheral blood, obtained in a trial of Ad26.COV2.S vaccine versus placebo. These receptors were taken from a person between 18 and 65 years old who received the Ad26.COV2.S COVID-19 vaccine or a placebo.

The V gene is TRBV4-3, the J gene TRBJ2-7; D remains unclear. Deletions cut 4 bases from V and 0 bases from J, with 10 bases between. The CDR3 length is 14 residues. Germline V CDR1 and CDR2: LGHNA, YSLEER. The CDR3 protein is CASSPQTVSYEQYF. For the CDR3, the DNA is TGCGCCAGCAGCCCCCAGACGGTCTCCTACGAGCAGTACTTC.

The V and J genes are TRBV7-9 and TRBJ1-1; TRBD1 matches 8 bases. The CDR3 is made up of 14 amino acids. Germline trimming cut 5 bases from V and 8 bases from J; bases unmatched to any gene: 10. The V gene's germline CDR1 is SEHNR and CDR2 FQNEAQ (reference sequence). The CDR3 spells CASSAAGTGGEAFF. CDR3 bases: TGTGCCAGCAGCGCCGCCGGGACAGGAGGCGAAGCTTTCTTT.

The genes are TRBV5-1 and TRBJ1-2; D is uncertain. V was trimmed by 3 bases and J by 3 bases, leaving 15 bases between them. The CDR3 is 15 amino acids. Germline V gene lookup returns CDR1 SGHRS and CDR2 YFSETQ. The CDR3 reads CASSSSGSRDYGYTF. The CDR3, as DNA: TGCGCCAGCAGCTCCTCCGGGAGCCGGGACTATGGCTACACCTTC.

The chain joins TRBV7-2 to TRBJ2-7; no reliable D call. This CDR3 is built from 14 residues. V shed 1 base and J shed 0 bases, with 7 bases lying between them. Germline V gives CDR1 SGHTA, CDR2 FQGNSA. CDR3 nucleotides: TGTGCCAGCAGCTTAGGGGGTACCTCCTACGAGCAGTACTTC. Protein: CASSLGGTSYEQYF.

The chain recombines TRBV7-2 with TRBJ2-3; 7 bases are a match to TRBD2. CDR3 length: 16 residues. J lost 6 bases, V lost 1 base, and 10 bases had no gene match. Germline V gene data show CDR1 as SGHTA and CDR2 as FQGNSA. CDR3 sequence: CASSLVAGMGGDTQYF. The CDR3 DNA follows: TGTGCCAGCAGCTTAGTGGCCGGGATGGGAGGGGATACGCAGTATTTT.

The chain links TRBV7-8 to TRBJ1-1, with D possibly TRBD1 on 5 matching bases. Germline CDR1 reads SGHVS; CDR2 reads FQNEAQ. The ends were cut back, 5 bases at V and 1 base at J, with 14 bases in the middle. The CDR3 is 15 residues long. CDR3 in DNA: TGTGCCAGCAGCCCCTATGGGGGGGGGAACACTGAAGCTTTCTTT. Translation: CASSPYGGGNTEAFF.

This clone was picked up one time. The chain joins TRBV19 to TRBJ2-2; TRBD1 might be the D (6 bases). Trimming took 3 bases from V and 6 from J, leaving 14 bases between them. The CDR3 consists of 15 residues. CDR1 is LNHDA and CDR2 is SQIVND in the germline V gene (reference sequence). The CDR3 nucleotides read TGTGCCAGTAGTATCACTTCCAGGGGCCCCGGGGAGCTGTTTTTT. As protein: CASSITSRGPGELFF. Filled out from reference TRBV19 and TRBJ2-2, the complete variable domain reads DGGITQSPKYLFRKEGQNVTLSCEQNLNHDAMYWYRQDPGQGLRLIYYSQIVNDFQKGDIAEGYSVSREKKESFPLTVTSAQKNPTAFYLCASSITSRGPGELFFGEGSRLTVL.

In the case of this clone: The junction does not match germline at one end; this may be a read error. The chain recombines TRBV7-7 with TRBJ1-2; TRBD1 matches at 7 bases. In germline, CDR1 is SSHAT, CDR2 FNYEAQ (reference sequence). The CDR3 consists of 18 residues. The CDR3, as DNA: TGTGCTAGCAGCTTAGCTTGGTTATCGGACAGGCCAAACTATGGCTACACCTTC. Translation gives CASSLAWLSDRPNYGYTF.

V gene TRBV30 combines with J gene TRBJ1-4; D is undetermined. There are 15 residues in the CDR3. Germline V CDR1 and CDR2: GTSNPN, SVGIG (reference sequence). V lost 0 bases to trimming and J lost 0 bases, with 8 bases between them. The CDR3 region has the DNA TGTGCCTGGAGTGTAAGGGCTGCAACTAATGAAAAACTGTTTTTT. Translation: CAWSVRAATNEKLFF.

The chain recombines TRBV5-4 with TRBJ2-1; TRBD1 matches at 8 bases. Germline lookup yields CDR1 SGHNT and CDR2 YYREEE (reference sequence). The CDR3 extends over 14 amino acids. J lost 5 bases, V lost 5 bases, and 6 bases had no gene match. CDR3 sequence: CASRGQVGDNEQFF. The CDR3 coding sequence is TGTGCCAGCAGGGGACAGGTGGGGGACAATGAGCAGTTCTTC. Drawing the rest from reference TRBV5-4 and TRBJ2-1, the complete variable domain is ETGVTQSPTHLIKTRGQQVTLRCSSQSGHNTVSWYQQALGQGPQFIFQYYREEENGRGNFPPRFSGLQFPNYSSELNVNALELDDSALYLCASRGQVGDNEQFFGPGTRLTVL.

The rearrangement joins TRBV10-3 to TRBJ2-1, with D perhaps matching TRBD1 (6 bases). The V end lost 2 bases, the J end lost 9 bases, and 20 bases lay between the germline ends. CDR1 ENHRY and CDR2 SYGVKD come from the germline V gene. The CDR3 is 16 amino acids. CDR3 region: CAISEPRLTGKGEQFF. CDR3 coding DNA: TGTGCCATCAGTGAGCCCAGGTTAACAGGGAAGGGTGAGCAGTTCTTC.

The V and J genes are TRBV19 and TRBJ2-2; the D is unclear. The CDR3 spans 13 residues. Germline V CDR1 and CDR2: LNHDA, SQIVND (reference sequence). Deletions cut 4 bases from V and 5 bases from J, with 8 bases between. The CDR3 sequence: CASSTGWTGELFF. In DNA form, the CDR3 reads TGTGCCAGTAGTACCGGATGGACCGGGGAGCTGTTTTTT. Together with reference TRBV19 and TRBJ2-2, the CDR3 gives the full variable domain: DGGITQSPKYLFRKEGQNVTLSCEQNLNHDAMYWYRQDPGQGLRLIYYSQIVNDFQKGDIAEGYSVSREKKESFPLTVTSAQKNPTAFYLCASSTGWTGELFFGEGSRLTVL.

V usage is TRBV6-5 and J usage is TRBJ1-2, with 10 bases fitting TRBD1. This CDR3 is built from 15 residues. The V segment lost 7 bases and the J segment 2 bases; nucleotides outside the gene matches: 7. Germline CDR1 reads MNHEY; CDR2 reads SVGAGI. The CDR3 loop is CASTGQGIRNYGYTF. CDR3 in DNA: TGTGCCAGCACGGGACAGGGGATCCGAAACTATGGCTACACCTTC.

The chain couples TRBV7-2 to TRBJ2-1; D remains ambiguous. Germline CDR1 SGHTA, CDR2 FQGNSA. The CDR3 covers 14 residues. Trimming removed 1 base at V and 3 bases at J, with 7 bases between. The CDR3 sequence is CASSLEGFYNEQFF. In nucleotides, the CDR3 is TGTGCCAGCAGCTTAGAAGGTTTCTACAATGAGCAGTTCTTC.

V and J are TRBV12-2 and TRBJ2-1; the D call of TRBD2 is as the table states it, not checked on the DNA. TRBV12-2 is a known pseudogene. The CDR3 extends over 19 amino acids. CDR3 sequence: CASRLGVVVAGGQYNEQFF. CDR3 coding DNA: TGTGCAAGTCGCTTAGGAGTGGTGGTAGCGGGGGGTCAATACAATGAGCAGTTCTTC.

The chain links TRBV7-2 to TRBJ2-7; 10 bases are shared with TRBD2. J gave up 4 bases and V 4 bases, and 16 bases lay outside the gene matches. Per the germline V gene, CDR1 is SGHTA and CDR2 is FQGNSA. The CDR3 totals 18 residues. The CDR3 spells CASSSNLGASGRFYEQYF. The CDR3 DNA reads TGTGCCAGCAGCTCCAACCTAGGGGCTAGCGGGAGATTTTACGAGCAGTACTTC.

This clone was picked up a small number of times. A read error may account for a junction end that differs from germline. The V gene is TRBV7-7, the J gene TRBJ2-7; 7 nucleotides match TRBD1. Germline V gene data show CDR1 as SSHAT and CDR2 as FNYEAQ (reference sequence). The CDR3 is made up of 15 amino acids. The CDR3 bases are TGTGCTAGCAGCTTAGTCCGCGACAGGGAAGACGAGCAGTACTTC. Translating gives CASSLVRDREDEQYF.

This chain joins TRBV11-3 and TRBJ2-3; 9 bases line up with TRBD2. Trimming took 5 bases from V and 3 from J; bases not matched to a gene: 6. Germline CDR1 reads SGHNT; CDR2 reads YENEEA. This CDR3 is built from 15 residues. The CDR3 DNA sequence: TGTGCCAGCAGCACCGGGACTAGCTCTACAGATACGCAGTATTTT. Amino acids: CASSTGTSSTDTQYF.

The chain links TRBV19 to TRBJ1-2; D not resolved. The CDR3 is made up of 15 amino acids. Germline V gives CDR1 LNHDA, CDR2 SQIVND (reference sequence). Trimming cost V 3 bases and J 5 bases, with 16 bases left between them. CDR3 sequence: CASSMSSGVPYGYTF. CDR3 nucleotide sequence: TGTGCCAGTAGTATGTCTTCTGGCGTCCCATATGGCTACACCTTC.

The CDR3 region has the DNA TGTGCCATCAGCTTAGCGGGGGTAGGCTACAATGAGCAGTTCTTC. Amino acid sequence: CAISLAGVGYNEQFF. V usage is TRBV10-3 and J usage is TRBJ2-1, with 9 nucleotides matching TRBD2. The V segment lost 6 bases and the J segment 3 bases; nucleotides outside the gene matches: 6. In germline, CDR1 is ENHRY, CDR2 SYGVKD. CDR3 size: 15 residues.

The genes are TRBV4-3 and TRBJ1-1; D call uncertain. Trimming took off 0 bases at V and 0 bases at J, with 8 bases between the two ends. The length of the CDR3 is 15 residues. In germline, CDR1 is LGHNA, CDR2 YSLEER. Written as DNA, the CDR3 is TGCGCCAGCAGCCAAGAAGTTACGGTGAACACTGAAGCTTTCTTT. Residues: CASSQEVTVNTEAFF.

The chain is built from TRBV5-1 and TRBJ1-5, with D hard to call. The germline V and J ends were trimmed by 7 bases and 9 bases, with 17 bases remaining between them. CDR3 size: 13 residues. Germline values: CDR1 SGHRS, CDR2 YFSETQ. CDR3 nucleotide sequence: TGCGCCAGCGGGGTAGGCCCTTTTTCGCCCCAGCATTTT. It translates to CASGVGPFSPQHF.

The V gene is TRBV7-2, the J gene TRBJ2-2; D remains unclear. Germline CDR1 and CDR2: SGHTA and FQGNSA. The CDR3 extends over 15 amino acids. Trimming took off 7 bases at V and 1 base at J, with 13 bases between the two ends. As DNA, the CDR3 is TGTGCCAGCACCGTCCCACCGCGGAACACCGGGGAGCTGTTTTTT. This translates into CASTVPPRNTGELFF.

This clone was seen a few times. This rearrangement joins TRBV6-5 to TRBJ1-5, with D uncertain. Trimming stripped 4 bases from V and 1 base from J, with 14 bases between. Germline assignment: CDR1 MNHEY and CDR2 SVGAGI. There are 16 residues in the CDR3. DNA for the CDR3: TGTGCCAGCAGTTTAGGTGGCATATGGAGCAATCAGCCCCAGCATTTT. Translating gives CASSLGGIWSNQPQHF.

V and J are TRBV19 and TRBJ1-6, with a possible D match to TRBD1 (6 bases). This CDR3 has 14 amino acids. V was pared by 7 bases and J by 8 bases, with 15 bases between. Germline values: CDR1 LNHDA, CDR2 SQIVND (reference sequence). The CDR3 bases are TGTGCCAGTACGAATAGGGGGGACTATTCACCCCTCCACTTT. This translates into CASTNRGDYSPLHF.

The chain carries TRBV15 and TRBJ1-2; D is uncertain. Germline loops: CDR1 LNHNV, CDR2 YYDKDF (reference sequence). Trimming left V 10 bases short and J 6 bases short, with 18 bases between. This CDR3 region has 13 residues. CDR3 residues: CAIAAGRRDGYTF. CDR3 nucleotides: TGTGCCATCGCGGCCGGAAGGAGGGATGGCTACACCTTC.

This chain connects TRBV7-8 to TRBJ1-5; possible D gene TRBD1, 5 bases. Trimming took 2 bases from V and 7 from J, leaving 9 bases between them. Germline V gives CDR1 SGHVS, CDR2 FQNEAQ. The CDR3 runs 13 residues. CDR3 sequence: CASSLSGPQPQHF. CDR3 DNA sequence: TGTGCCAGCAGCTTATCAGGGCCCCAGCCCCAGCATTTT.

The J gene is TRBJ2-7, the V gene TRBV7-2; tentative D call: TRBD2 (6 bases). The germline V and J ends were trimmed by 2 bases and 0 bases, with 14 bases remaining between them. CDR3 length equals 16 residues. Germline V gene sequence: CDR1 SGHTA, CDR2 FQGNSA. The CDR3 DNA is TGTGCCAGCAGCTTAATTGTAGCGGCGAGCTCCTACGAGCAGTACTTC. Translation gives CASSLIVAASSYEQYF. Filled out from reference TRBV7-2 and TRBJ2-7, the complete variable domain reads GAGVSQSPSNKVTEKGKDVELRCDPISGHTALYWYRQSLGQGLEFLIYFQGNSAPDKSGLPSDRFSAERTGGSVSTLTIQRTQQEDSAVYLCASSLIVAASSYEQYFGPGTRLTVT.

The chain couples TRBV30 to TRBJ2-3; a possible D gene is TRBD1 (6 bases). Trimming took off 2 bases at V and 5 bases at J, with 14 bases between the two ends. The CDR3 is made up of 14 amino acids. CDR1 GTSNPN and CDR2 SVGIG come from the germline V gene (reference sequence). The CDR3 DNA reads as TGTGCCTGGAGTTGGGGGCGAGCGGAAGATACGCAGTATTTT. Encoded protein: CAWSWGRAEDTQYF.

This sequence joins TRBV9 and TRBJ2-7, with 8 bases identical to TRBD1. Losses at the gene ends were 0 bases for V and 4 bases for J; bases not matched to a gene: 6. The CDR3 spans 15 residues. The germline gives CDR1 SGDLS, CDR2 YYNGEE. CDR3 sequence reads: CASSVGTGTGYEQYF. In DNA form, the CDR3 reads TGTGCCAGCAGCGTAGGCACAGGGACAGGATACGAGCAGTACTTC.